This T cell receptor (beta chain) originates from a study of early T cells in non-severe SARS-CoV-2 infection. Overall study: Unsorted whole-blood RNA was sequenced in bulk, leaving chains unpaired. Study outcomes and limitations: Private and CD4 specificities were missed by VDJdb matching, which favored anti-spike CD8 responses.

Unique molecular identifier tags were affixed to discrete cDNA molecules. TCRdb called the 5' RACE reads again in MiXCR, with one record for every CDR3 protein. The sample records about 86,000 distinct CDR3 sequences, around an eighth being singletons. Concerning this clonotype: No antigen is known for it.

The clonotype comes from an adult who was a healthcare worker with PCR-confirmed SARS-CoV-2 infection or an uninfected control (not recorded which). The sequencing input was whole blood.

CDR3 in amino acids: CASSPGREGAYEQYF. The CDR3 DNA reads as TGTGCCAGCAGCCCAGGGCGGGAGGGGGCCTACGAGCAGTACTTC. J is TRBJ2-7 and V is TRBV5-4; 9 bases are shared with TRBD2. CDR1 and CDR2 from the germline V gene are SGHNT and YYREEE (reference sequence). The CDR3 loop spans 15 amino acids. V gave up 4 bases and J gave up 2 bases; unmatched junction bases: 7.